Listed here are 11 T cell receptor beta chains from one sample, sequenced in a study of cytomegalovirus exposure and HLA in healthy donors. 13 Jbeta primers and 60 Vbeta primers were used for the PCR. Method: immunoSEQ multiplex PCR; TCRdb's copy keeps in-frame clones and lacks some. The table shows about 140,000 clones, with over 60% occurring only once. Sequencing was done on a sample of PBMCs. These receptors were taken from a man aged 30 to 45 in good health and CMV-seronegative.

This rearrangement joins TRBV7-3 to TRBJ2-2; TRBD2 is a possible D gene (7 bases). Trimming left V 5 bases short and J 3 bases short, with 16 bases between. From germline, CDR1 is SGHTA and CDR2 FQGTGA. The CDR3 has 16 residues. CDR3 DNA: TGTGCCAGCAGCCGGGGGGCGGGGGTGTACACCGGGGAGCTGTTTTTT. As protein: CASSRGAGVYTGELFF.

The chain recombines TRBV9 with TRBJ2-1; 10 nucleotides match TRBD1. This CDR3 has 14 residues. V shed 6 bases and J 4 bases; nucleotides not matched to a gene: 4. CDR1 SGDLS and CDR2 YYNGEE come from the germline V gene. CDR3 nucleotide sequence: TGTGCCAGCACGCCGGGACAGGGGTACAATGAGCAGTTCTTC. Translation: CASTPGQGYNEQFF.

The V call is TRBV7-3, the J call TRBJ1-2; 7 bases agree with TRBD1. The V segment lost 2 bases and the J segment 8 bases; nucleotides outside the gene matches: 11. This CDR3 has 15 residues. Germline V gives CDR1 SGHTA, CDR2 FQGTGA. The CDR3 bases are TGTGCCAGCAGCTTACACGGCTCCGGACAGGACGGCTACACCTTC. It encodes CASSLHGSGQDGYTF. The full variable domain, with the rest looked up from reference TRBV7-3 and TRBJ1-2, is GAGVSQTPSNKVTEKGKYVELRCDPISGHTALYWYRQSLGQGPEFLIYFQGTGAADDSGLPNDRFFAVRPEGSVSTLKIQRTERGDSAVYLCASSLHGSGQDGYTFGSGTRLTVV.

V is TRBV5-1 and J is TRBJ1-6, with 8 bases identical to TRBD1. Germline V gene lookup returns CDR1 SGHRS and CDR2 YFSETQ. This CDR3 contains 16 residues. Trimming at V came to 2 bases and at J to 3 bases, leaving 4 bases not matched to a gene. The DNA of the CDR3 is TGCGCCAGCAGCTTTCAGGGGGCTTACTATAATTCACCCCTCCACTTT. Translated: CASSFQGAYYNSPLHF.

The V gene is TRBV15, the J gene TRBJ2-2; D is perhaps TRBD1 (5 bases). The CDR3 is made up of 17 amino acids. Germline V gene sequence: CDR1 LNHNV, CDR2 YYDKDF (reference sequence). Trimming removed 2 bases at V and 5 bases at J, with 18 bases between. DNA for the CDR3: TGTGCCACCAGCAGACCAAGTTTCTTAGGGGAAACCGGGGAGCTGTTTTTT. As protein: CATSRPSFLGETGELFF.

The J gene is TRBJ2-3, the V gene TRBV5-1; D unclear. Germline CDR1 SGHRS, CDR2 YFSETQ. The CDR3 loop spans 15 amino acids. Trimming removed 0 bases at V and 0 bases at J, with 8 bases between. CDR3 nucleotide sequence: TGCGCCAGCAGCTTGGGGGCGATAAGCACAGATACGCAGTATTTT. Translation gives CASSLGAISTDTQYF.

This sequence joins TRBV6-5 and TRBJ2-1, with TRBD1 identical over 7 bases. This CDR3 is 15 amino acids long. Germline V gene lookup returns CDR1 MNHEY and CDR2 SVGAGI. The V gene end was trimmed by 6 bases and the J gene end by 0 bases; junction bases not matched to a gene: 5. The CDR3 is CASSYDRDSYNEQFF. CDR3 nucleotides: TGTGCCAGCAGCTATGACAGGGACTCCTACAATGAGCAGTTCTTC.

The genes are TRBV6-5 and TRBJ2-3; D uncertain. The CDR3 has 13 amino acids. V lost 2 bases and J lost 5, with 8 bases in between. Germline CDR1 MNHEY, CDR2 SVGAGI. CDR3 nucleotides: TGTGCCAGCAGTTACCGCAGACAAGATACGCAGTATTTT. Its protein product is CASSYRRQDTQYF.

As to this clone: Other nucleotide sequences in the sample specify the same CDR3. This chain connects TRBV5-1 to TRBJ2-7; D is ambiguous. There are 14 residues in the CDR3. Germline lookup yields CDR1 SGHRS and CDR2 YFSETQ. Trimming stripped 1 base from V and 2 bases from J, with 10 bases between. The CDR3: CASSLRLEPYEQYF. Here the CDR3 DNA reads TGCGCCAGCAGCTTGCGGCTAGAGCCCTACGAGCAGTACTTC.

There are a few counts of this clone. This chain joins TRBV9 and TRBJ1-2, with TRBD1 as a possible D gene (5 bases). CDR1 is SGDLS and CDR2 is YYNGEE in the germline V gene. Between the trimmed V and J ends, which lost 4 bases and 0 bases, there was a span of 19 bases. This CDR3 is 17 amino acids long. The CDR3 here is CASSHPSAQASNYGYTF. The CDR3 DNA reads TGTGCCAGCAGCCACCCCTCTGCACAGGCATCTAACTATGGCTACACCTTC.

The chain combines TRBV15 with TRBJ1-5, with 7 positions matching TRBD1. CDR1 is LNHNV, CDR2 YYDKDF, per germline (reference sequence). The V and J ends lost 7 bases and 3 bases, in that order; junction bases with no gene match: 15. This CDR3 comprises 17 residues. The CDR3 is CATTTDREGRVNQPQHF. CDR3 DNA: TGTGCCACCACCACAGACAGGGAGGGACGGGTCAATCAGCCCCAGCATTTT.